This TCR beta chain appears in the sequencing data of a study of blood T cell repertoires in COVID-19. Study overall: COVID-19 samples, acute and convalescent, were from the United States, Italy and Spain. T cells, B-cell-depleted T cells, or PBMCs provided the cDNA or gDNA that served as material.

In the authors' methods: Amplifying reference gene primers gave estimates of nucleated cell counts. The repertoire was sequenced with immunoSEQ multiplex PCR; TCRdb's copy has only in-frame clones and lacks some. V and J calls and clone size are given by that table; D and trimming were obtained from the DNA. Among approximately 100,000 clones, about 89% were seen once, and the ten largest hold approximately 20%. This TCR was recovered from a human donor with acute or convalescent COVID-19. The donor label of this sample is uncertain. Sequencing was carried out using peripheral blood.

CDR3 region: CASSLEGDYGYTF. The CDR3 DNA reads as TGTGCCAGCAGCTTAGAGGGGGACTATGGCTACACCTTC. This sequence joins TRBV7-9 and TRBJ1-2; TRBD1 is a possible D gene (6 bases). V was trimmed by 1 base and J by 3 bases, leaving 6 bases between them. Germline CDR1 reads SEHNR; CDR2 reads FQNEAQ (reference sequence). The CDR3 contains 13 residues.